These T cell receptor beta chains were read from a single sample in a study of cytomegalovirus exposure and HLA in healthy donors. The repertoire was sequenced with immunoSEQ multiplex PCR; TCRdb's copy has only in-frame clones and lacks some. The data show about 170,000 clones, with around nine tenths seen just once and roughly 2.7% held by the top ten. Source material: PBMCs. The receptors were gathered from a man between 18 and 35 years old in good health and CMV-seropositive. CDR3s include the opening cysteine and the closing phenylalanine or tryptophan. Each record gives: D gene, J gene, V gene, clone size, CDR3 DNA, CDR3 protein. A D gene is named only where the DNA matches it firmly. The size of a clone is reported for some rows only, either as once, few or many, or as a class for expanded clones.

NA | TRBJ2-5 | TRBV5-1 | NA | TGCGCCAGCAGCGGCGGGACTGAAGAAGAGACCCAGTACTTC | CASSGGTEEETQYF
NA | TRBJ2-7 | TRBV2 | NA | TGTGCCAGCAGTGAATATTACGAGCAGTACTTC | CASSEYYEQYF
NA | TRBJ2-7 | TRBV28 | NA | TGTGCCAGCAGTTTGCCCCCTCCTGGGCGATACGAGCAGTACTTC | CASSLPPPGRYEQYF
TRBD1 | TRBJ1-2 | TRBV5-6 | NA | TGTGCCAGCAGCCCCCCCGCACGCGGACAGGGGGTGCCCTATGGCTACACCTTC | CASSPPARGQGVPYGYTF
TRBD2 | TRBJ2-1 | TRBV6-5 | NA | TGTGCCAGCAGCGATAGCGGGGGGATCAATGAGCAGTTCTTC | CASSDSGGINEQFF
NA | TRBJ2-3 | TRBV18 | NA | TGTGCCAGCTCACCACCGGGCGGGAGCACAGATACGCAGTATTTT | CASSPPGGSTDTQYF
NA | TRBJ2-5 | TRBV12-5 | NA | TGTGCTAGTGGTTTGCTTGGGGCTGGGACCCAGTACTTC | CASGLLGAGTQYF
NA | TRBJ1-1 | TRBV6-5 | NA | TGTGCCAGCAGTCTGGACGGGGAATCTGAAGCTTTCTTT | CASSLDGESEAFF
NA | TRBJ1-4 | TRBV4-3 | NA | TGCGCCAGCAGCCAAGAGGTTGGGGCGAATGAAAAACTGTTTTTT | CASSQEVGANEKLFF
NA | TRBJ1-1 | TRBV5-1 | few | TGCGCCAGCAGCTTGGCACCCCTTGCGGAAGCTTTCTTT | CASSLAPLAEAFF
TRBD1 | TRBJ1-2 | TRBV7-2 | NA | TGTGCCAGCAGCAAGGACAGGCGCGGCGGCTACACCTTC | CASSKDRRGGYTF
TRBD2 | TRBJ2-1 | TRBV27 | NA | TGTGCCAGCAGTACTACTAGCGGGAAGAATGAGCAGTTCTTC | CASSTTSGKNEQFF
TRBD2 | TRBJ2-5 | TRBV6-5 | once | TGTGCCAGCAGTTCAAGCGGGGGTTCCCAAGAGACCCAGTACTTC | CASSSSGGSQETQYF
NA | TRBJ2-7 | TRBV4-2 | NA | TGTGCCAGCAGCCAGGATTTACAGAGCTCCTACGAGCAGTACTTC | CASSQDLQSSYEQYF
NA | TRBJ2-2 | TRBV4-2 | NA | TGTGCCAGCAGCCAAGGTGGGGGGAGGCCTACCGGGGAGCTGTTTTTT | CASSQGGGRPTGELFF
NA | TRBJ1-4 | TRBV6-5 | NA | TGTGCCAGCAGTTCGGGACTGTTAACAACTAATGAAAAACTGTTTTTT | CASSSGLLTTNEKLFF
NA | TRBJ1-1 | TRBV4-2 | NA | TGTGCCAGCAGCCAATTGGGGAGGGGCAGCACTGAAGCTTTCTTT | CASSQLGRGSTEAFF
NA | TRBJ1-2 | TRBV29-1 | NA | TGCAGCGTTGGGCCTGGAGGAGGGGTCGGCTACACCTTC | CSVGPGGGVGYTF
TRBD1 | TRBJ1-1 | TRBV2 | once | TGTGCCGGACAGGGAGTGGGGACTGAAGCTTTCTTT | CAGQGVGTEAFF
NA | TRBJ2-3 | TRBV25-1 | NA | TGTGCCAGCACCGAAACCGGGATTAGGGCAGATACGCAGTATTTT | CASTETGIRADTQYF
NA | TRBJ2-7 | TRBV9 | NA | TGTGCCAGCAGCGGGGGGGTACTACCCAGCTACGAGCAGTACTTC | CASSGGVLPSYEQYF
NA | TRBJ2-1 | TRBV7-8 | NA | TGTGCCAGCAGCTTCCCACCGGGTGAGCAGTTCTTC | CASSFPPGEQFF
NA | TRBJ2-4 | TRBV28 | NA | TGTGCCAGCAGTCTCACTTCAGGGGTCCTAGCCAAAAACATTCAGTACTTC | CASSLTSGVLAKNIQYF
NA | TRBJ2-1 | TRBV4-1 | NA | TGCGCCAGCAGCCAAGGTGGAGCAAATGAGCAGTTCTTC | CASSQGGANEQFF
TRBD2 | TRBJ2-1 | TRBV30 | NA | TGTGCCTGGAGTGCGCTAGCGGGGAGGGGGAATGAGCAGTTCTTC | CAWSALAGRGNEQFF
TRBD1 | TRBJ2-2 | TRBV7-8 | NA | TGTGCCAGCAGCCGCTACCCGGGACAGGCGAACACCGGGGAGCTGTTTTTT | CASSRYPGQANTGELFF
TRBD2 | TRBJ2-1 | TRBV29-1 | NA | TGCAGCGTTGAGTTAGCGGGAGTACTGTTCTTC | CSVELAGVLFF
TRBD1 | TRBJ1-2 | TRBV6-6 | NA | TGTGCCAGCAGCGGACAGGGGGCGAAATATGGCTACACCTTC | CASSGQGAKYGYTF
NA | TRBJ1-1 | TRBV7-8 | NA | TGTGCCAGCAGCTTAGAGTGGGGGGAGCCTGAAGCTTTCTTT | CASSLEWGEPEAFF
NA | TRBJ1-3 | TRBV15 | NA | TGTGCCACCAGCAGAGATTGGGCAAGTTCTGGAAACACCATATATTTT | CATSRDWASSGNTIYF